This T cell receptor (beta chain) is drawn from a study of blood T cell repertoires in COVID-19. Study-wide background: Acute and convalescent COVID-19 specimens originated in the United States, Italy and Spain.

In germline, CDR1 is SGDLS, CDR2 YYNGEE. CDR3 length: 13 amino acids. The ends were cut back, 3 bases at V and 2 bases at J, with 9 bases in the middle. Sequencing used immunoSEQ multiplex PCR; TCRdb keeps in-frame clones, though not all of them. Of approximately 92,000 clones in the sample, over 80% were seen once. This TCR derives from an elderly man with acute or convalescent COVID-19. The specimen was peripheral blood. This chain links TRBV9 with TRBJ2-7, with a possible D match to TRBD1 (5 bases). The CDR3 DNA reads TGTGCCAGCAGCGGACAGTCTGCCTACGAGCAGTACTTC. It specifies CASSGQSAYEQYF.